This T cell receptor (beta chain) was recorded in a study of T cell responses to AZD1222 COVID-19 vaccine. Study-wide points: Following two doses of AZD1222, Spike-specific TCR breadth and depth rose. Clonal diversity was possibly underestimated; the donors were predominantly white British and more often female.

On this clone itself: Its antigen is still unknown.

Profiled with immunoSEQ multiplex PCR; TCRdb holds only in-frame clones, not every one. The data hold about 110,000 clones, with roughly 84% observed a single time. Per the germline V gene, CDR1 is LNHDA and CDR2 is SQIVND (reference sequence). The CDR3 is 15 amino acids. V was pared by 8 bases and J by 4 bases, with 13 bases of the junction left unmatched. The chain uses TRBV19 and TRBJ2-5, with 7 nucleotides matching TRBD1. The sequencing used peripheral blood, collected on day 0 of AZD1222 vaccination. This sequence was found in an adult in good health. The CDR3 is CASSSDRDGRETQYF. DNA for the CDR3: TGTGCCAGTTCCTCTGACAGGGATGGGAGAGAGACCCAGTACTTC.